Sequencing of this T cell receptor (beta chain) was carried out in a study of blood T cells in healthy people across ages. Study information: Through template switching, about one barcoded beta molecule was captured per two T cells, as measured in model experiments.

Caucasian individuals from Russia who were healthy and aged roughly 6 to 90 acted as donors. Overall study results and limits: A roughly linear fall in TCR beta diversity per million T cells was seen with increasing age.

The use of a sample-barcoded 5' primer and a J-beta primer mix characterized a second PCR of roughly 7 to 12 cycles. TCRdb independently ran MiXCR on the 5' RACE reads; one entry per CDR3 protein. This sample yields roughly 800,000 distinct CDR3 sequences, of which 35% to 40% are seen a single time; roughly 13% belongs to the top ten. About this clonotype itself: The target antigen is unknown.

V trimming: 3 bases; J trimming: 8 bases; junction bases outside the gene matches: 4. Germline V CDR1 and CDR2: SQVTM, ANQGSEA. The CDR3 is made up of 12 amino acids. The clonotype comes from a man aged 18-30 years in good health. The J gene is TRBJ2-5, the V gene TRBV29-1; 9 bases fit TRBD1. The material sequenced was blood. The chain's CDR3 is CSVEETGGTQYF. The CDR3 DNA reads TGCAGCGTTGAGGAGACAGGGGGAACCCAGTACTTC.